These 19 T cell receptor beta chains came from one sample sequenced in a study of identical twins. TCRdb reprocessed the 5' RACE reads with MiXCR, giving one entry per CDR3 protein. This repertoire shows about 240,000 distinct CDR3 sequences, roughly 13% found once; its top ten account for 3.5% to 5%. These data were also reused for a study on yellow fever vaccine responses in identical twins.

Source material: memory (CD45RO+) T cells sorted from blood. The receptors stem from a woman aged 18-35 years in good health.

This chain joins TRBV7-2 and TRBJ2-5; 8 bases line up with TRBD2. V shed 6 bases, J shed 5 bases, and the junction held 5 bases outside the gene matches. The CDR3 runs to 13 residues. Germline V gene sequence: CDR1 SGHTA, CDR2 FQGNSA. CDR3 in DNA: TGTGCCAGCAGAACGACTAGCGTGGAGACCCAGTACTTC. Translation gives CASRTTSVETQYF.

The chain joins TRBV6-5 to TRBJ2-7; D may be TRBD2 (6 bases). The CDR3 length is 17 residues. Germline V CDR1 and CDR2: MNHEY, SVGAGI. Trimming took 0 bases from V and 2 from J, leaving 17 bases between them. The CDR3 DNA is TGTGCCAGCAGTTACTCGATGGTGGCTAGCGAGGCCTACGAGCAGTACTTC. It yields the protein CASSYSMVASEAYEQYF.

The V call is TRBV11-2, the J call TRBJ2-1; D ambiguous. The CDR3 loop spans 12 amino acids. Trimming took 4 bases from V and 7 from J, leaving 8 bases between them. Germline CDR1 reads SGHAT; CDR2 reads FQNNGV. CDR3 DNA sequence: TGTGCCAGCAGCTCGTCCGGGAATGAGCAGTTCTTC. As protein: CASSSSGNEQFF.

This clonotype occurred many times. The rearrangement joins TRBV6-5 to TRBJ1-1; maybe TRBD1 (5 bases). This CDR3 has 13 amino acids. Germline-derived CDR1 and CDR2 are MNHEY and SVGAGI. The V and J ends lost 6 bases and 9 bases respectively, with 17 bases between them. CDR3: CASSLNTGTQAFF. DNA for the CDR3: TGTGCCAGCAGCCTCAACACCGGGACTCAAGCTTTCTTT.

The V call is TRBV6-2 or TRBV6-3, the J call TRBJ2-3, with a weak D call TRBD2 (6 bases). The CDR3 contains 14 residues. V lost 5 bases and J lost 2, with 11 bases in between. Germline V lookup: CDR1 MNHEY, CDR2 SVGEGT. CDR3 in amino acids: CASSHGGPTDTQYF. The CDR3 nucleotides read TGTGCCAGCAGTCACGGGGGACCCACAGATACGCAGTATTTT.

At least ten counts were recorded for this clonotype. This chain links TRBV4-3 with TRBJ1-5; D not resolved. This CDR3 contains 14 residues. V gave up 4 bases and J gave up 1 base, with 8 bases separating them. In germline, CDR1 is LGHNA, CDR2 YSLEER. CDR3 loop: CASSLRVSNQPQHF. CDR3 DNA sequence: TGCGCCAGCAGCCTTCGGGTGAGCAATCAGCCCCAGCATTTT.

This sequence joins TRBV20-1 and TRBJ1-5; D perhaps matches TRBD1 (5 bases). V lost 4 bases to trimming and J lost 7 bases, with 26 bases between them. Germline-derived CDR1 and CDR2 are DFQATT and SNEGSKA (reference sequence). This CDR3 is built from 17 residues. The chain's CDR3 is CSAKKRRSDAGVQPQHF. The CDR3 DNA sequence: TGCAGTGCTAAAAAACGAAGGAGCGACGCGGGGGTACAGCCCCAGCATTTT.

This clonotype has ten or more counts. This rearrangement joins TRBV29-1 to TRBJ2-1; D is possibly TRBD2 (7 bases). The CDR3 length is 14 residues. Germline CDR1 and CDR2: SQVTM and ANQGSEA. Trimming took 4 bases from V and 6 from J, leaving 16 bases between them. DNA of the CDR3: TGCAGCGTTGTTGGGCTAGGGGGGGTCAATGAGCAGTTCTTC. Amino acid sequence: CSVVGLGGVNEQFF.

This chain uses TRBV20-1 with TRBJ2-3; tentative D call: TRBD2 (6 bases). Trimming stripped 4 bases from V and 2 bases from J, with 16 bases between. The CDR3 sequence is 15 residues long. Germline lookup yields CDR1 DFQATT and CDR2 SNEGSKA (reference sequence). CDR3 sequence reads: CSATRPTGDTDTQYF. The CDR3 DNA is TGCAGTGCTACCCGCCCCACGGGAGACACAGATACGCAGTATTTT.

This clonotype appeared many times. V usage is TRBV12-3 or TRBV12-4 and J usage is TRBJ2-3; D is unresolved. Deletions cut 0 bases from V and 2 bases from J, with 6 bases between. CDR3 length: 14 residues. The DNA of the CDR3 is TGTGCCAGCAGTTTAGCCCACCCCACAGATACGCAGTATTTT. This encodes CASSLAHPTDTQYF.

This clonotype was seen ten or more times. The chain has TRBV7-9 and TRBJ2-3; D unclear. This CDR3 is built from 15 residues. Germline V CDR1 and CDR2: SEHNR, FQNEAQ (reference sequence). Trimming stripped 2 bases from V and 2 bases from J, with 11 bases between. The CDR3 nucleotides are TGTGCCAGCAGCTTATATAAGAGTTTCACAGATACGCAGTATTTT. It codes for CASSLYKSFTDTQYF.

This clonotype appeared a single time. This chain uses TRBV7-8 with TRBJ2-6; D is unresolved. This CDR3 has 15 residues. V was cut by 3 bases and J by 2 bases, with 8 bases left in between. CDR1 and CDR2 from the germline V gene are SGHVS and FQNEAQ. The chain's CDR3 is CASSFGSTGANVLTF. CDR3 sequence (DNA): TGTGCCAGCAGCTTCGGTAGTACTGGGGCCAACGTCCTGACTTTC.

Only a few counts were recorded for this clonotype. This chain uses TRBV4-3 with TRBJ2-5; TRBD2 aligns across 8 bases. Looked up from germline, CDR1 is LGHNA and CDR2 is YSLEER. CDR3 length: 16 amino acids. Unmatched junction bases numbered 7, after V lost 0 bases and J lost 4 bases. The CDR3 sequence: CASSQEPGLGGETQYF. CDR3 in DNA: TGCGCCAGCAGCCAAGAACCGGGACTAGGGGGAGAGACCCAGTACTTC.

In this sample, this clonotype turned up many times. V is TRBV3-1 and J is TRBJ2-3; 10 bases map to TRBD2. Unmatched junction bases numbered 7, after V lost 0 bases and J lost 7 bases. The CDR3 length is 16 residues. Germline CDR1 LGHDT, CDR2 YNNKEL (reference sequence). Written as DNA, the CDR3 is TGTGCCAGCAGCCAAGAGCCGAGCGGGAGGGCATATACGCAGTATTTT. This codes for CASSQEPSGRAYTQYF.

This clonotype was detected a few times. The J gene is TRBJ2-7, the V gene TRBV4-2; 9 positions agree with TRBD2. The junction had 13 bases not matched to a gene; V was cut back by 3 bases and J by 10 bases. Germline V CDR1 and CDR2: LGHNA, YNFKEQ. This CDR3 is 15 amino acids long. The CDR3 DNA reads TGTGCCAGCAGCCAGGCCCCGGACAGCGGGGGGCCACAGTACTTC. This sequence encodes CASSQAPDSGGPQYF.

In its sample, this clonotype was seen a few times. For the CDR3, the DNA is TGTGCCAGCAGCTTGGACGGGGTGAGCACAGATACGCAGTATTTT. This gives the protein CASSLDGVSTDTQYF. The chain joins TRBV5-5 to TRBJ2-3; tentative D call: TRBD2 (5 bases). V gave up 0 bases and J gave up 0 bases, with 8 bases separating them. Germline V gene sequence: CDR1 SGHKS, CDR2 YYEKEE (reference sequence). This CDR3 is built from 15 residues.

CDR3 sequence: CASFRTATEAFF. CDR3 coding DNA: TGTGCCAGCTTCCGGACAGCCACTGAAGCTTTCTTT. This chain uses TRBV5-6 with TRBJ1-1; a weak D match, TRBD1 (6 bases). Germline CDR1 and CDR2: SGHDT and YYEEEE. CDR3 length equals 12 residues. V dropped 7 bases and J dropped 4 bases, with 11 bases sitting between them.

The chain uses TRBV10-2 and TRBJ2-5, with D possibly TRBD2 on 6 matching bases. There are 12 residues in the CDR3. The germline V gene has CDR1 WSHSY and CDR2 SAAADI. V lost 6 bases and J 5 bases, leaving 10 bases between the germline ends. CDR3 nucleotides: TGCGCCAGCAGCCTAGCGCTGGAGACCCAGTACTTC. Its protein is CASSLALETQYF.

This clonotype was seen ten or more times. The chain has TRBV29-1 and TRBJ2-7, with D hard to call. CDR3 size: 11 residues. Trimming shortened V by 5 bases and J by 2 bases, and 7 bases separated the two germline ends. The germline CDR1 and CDR2 sequences are SQVTM and ANQGSEA. CDR3 in amino acids: CSVRETYEQYF. CDR3 nucleotides: TGCAGCGTTCGTGAGACCTACGAGCAGTACTTC.